The rows below give T cell receptor beta chains drawn from one sample of a study of shared clonotypes between healthy human individuals. Profiling relied on immunoSEQ multiplex PCR, and the TCRdb table lists in-frame clones only, not all of them. Among over 800,000 clones, approximately 92% were seen once, and the ten largest hold approximately 25%. The specimen sequenced was naive CD8+ T cells sorted from blood. The receptors derive from a young man in good health. CDR3s include the opening cysteine and the closing phenylalanine or tryptophan. Fields, in order: D gene, CDR3 length, V gene, J gene, clone size, CDR3 protein, CDR3 DNA. A D gene is named only where the DNA matches it firmly. Rows may omit the clone size; those that give it use once, few, many or a size class.

d_call: TRBD2
cdr3_length: 15
v_call: TRBV27
j_call: TRBJ2-3
clone_size: once
cdr3_aa: CASRLRDYHTDTQYF
cdr3_nt: TGTGCCAGCAGGCTACGGGACTACCACACAGATACGCAGTATTTT

d_call: -
cdr3_length: 16
v_call: TRBV27
j_call: TRBJ2-7
clone_size: -
cdr3_aa: CASSPIPDRSSYEQYF
cdr3_nt: TGTGCCAGCAGTCCTATCCCTGACAGGAGCTCCTACGAGCAGTACTTC

d_call: -
cdr3_length: 16
v_call: TRBV11-1
j_call: TRBJ2-7
clone_size: -
cdr3_aa: CASSSDLGAYSYEQYF
cdr3_nt: TGTGCCAGCAGCTCCGACCTCGGGGCCTACTCCTACGAGCAGTACTTC

d_call: -
cdr3_length: 15
v_call: TRBV6-5
j_call: TRBJ2-5
clone_size: -
cdr3_aa: CASSPQGGIQETQYF
cdr3_nt: TGTGCCAGCAGTCCCCAGGGCGGGATCCAAGAGACCCAGTACTTC

d_call: TRBD1
cdr3_length: 14
v_call: TRBV7-9
j_call: TRBJ2-7
clone_size: -
cdr3_aa: CASSRTGGTYEQYF
cdr3_nt: TGTGCCAGCAGCAGGACAGGGGGCACCTACGAGCAGTACTTC

d_call: -
cdr3_length: 17
v_call: TRBV7-6
j_call: TRBJ2-7
clone_size: -
cdr3_aa: CASSAGTALTPRAEQYF
cdr3_nt: TGTGCCAGCAGCGCGGGGACAGCCCTCACCCCTCGCGCCGAGCAGTACTTC

d_call: -
cdr3_length: 12
v_call: TRBV25-1
j_call: TRBJ1-5
clone_size: once
cdr3_aa: CASSVGNQPQHF
cdr3_nt: TGTGCCAGCAGTGTGGGGAATCAGCCCCAGCATTTT

d_call: -
cdr3_length: 14
v_call: TRBV29-1
j_call: TRBJ1-2
clone_size: few
cdr3_aa: CSVDPLGPGGGYTF
cdr3_nt: TGCAGCGTTGACCCCCTAGGACCCGGGGGTGGCTACACCTTC

d_call: -
cdr3_length: 14
v_call: TRBV6-6
j_call: TRBJ2-1
clone_size: -
cdr3_aa: CASSYSAGYNEQFF
cdr3_nt: TGTGCCAGCAGTTACTCGGCCGGCTACAATGAGCAGTTCTTC

d_call: -
cdr3_length: 15
v_call: TRBV30
j_call: TRBJ2-3
clone_size: -
cdr3_aa: CAWSVGVASTDTQYF
cdr3_nt: TGTGCCTGGAGTGTAGGGGTCGCTAGCACAGATACGCAGTATTTT

d_call: TRBD2
cdr3_length: 18
v_call: TRBV18
j_call: TRBJ2-5
clone_size: -
cdr3_aa: CASSRGTSGRPPQETQYF
cdr3_nt: TGTGCCAGCTCACGCGGGACTAGCGGGAGGCCTCCTCAAGAGACCCAGTACTTC

d_call: -
cdr3_length: 12
v_call: TRBV19
j_call: TRBJ2-5
clone_size: -
cdr3_aa: CASKDLEETQYF
cdr3_nt: TGTGCCAGTAAGGACTTGGAGGAGACCCAGTACTTC

d_call: -
cdr3_length: 12
v_call: TRBV27
j_call: TRBJ2-1
clone_size: -
cdr3_aa: CASSRGGNEQFF
cdr3_nt: TGTGCCAGCAGTAGGGGGGGTAATGAGCAGTTCTTC

d_call: TRBD1
cdr3_length: 14
v_call: TRBV2
j_call: TRBJ2-7
clone_size: -
cdr3_aa: CASSEYRGQDEQYF
cdr3_nt: TGTGCCAGCAGTGAGTACAGGGGGCAAGACGAGCAGTACTTC